The TCR beta chain under discussion was sequenced for a study of blood T cell repertoires in COVID-19 (dated by TCRdb to 2020 to 2021). Broadly, across the study: Collaborator samples came from the United States, Italy and Spain and covered acute and convalescent phases of COVID-19. The samples were drawn from two sources: the first 160 participants of the ongoing ImmuneRACE study, and 1,254 subjects contributed by 6 global collaborators. The repertoires were released in a freely available public database meant as a resource for research on the immune response to SARS-CoV-2. Subjects who had been exposed to COVID-19, were actively infected with it, or had recovered from it provided the deeply sampled blood TCRbeta repertoires that made up the dataset. HLA class I and class II types, where available, came from metadata supplied by the sample provider rather than from assay-based typing. The prospective study material was composed of cDNA or gDNA derived from T cells, B-cell-depleted T cells, or PBMCs. Sample metadata almost always included a de-identified subject ID, COVID-19 status, age in years and sex. Study-wide findings and limitations: How much clinical and demographic metadata was included differed by source and by participant, and the metadata was provided uncurated.

A second Seattle source provided samples from volunteer blood donors who had recovered from COVID-19. Whole blood was collected in K2EDTA tubes by collaborating institutions according to the institutions' own protocols. For TCRbeta analysis, collaborators shipped samples in one of three forms: frozen whole blood, isolated PBMCs, or DNA extracted from either of those sample types. TCRbeta CDR3 regions were amplified from genomic DNA using the immunoSEQ Assay, a bias-controlled multiplex PCR. The study's own analysis went as follows. The number of nucleated cells in each sample was estimated from the amplification of reference gene primers within the assay. To quantify the absolute abundance of each unique TCRbeta CDR3 rearrangement, sequence reads were collapsed and filtered. For each sample, productive Simpson clonality was calculated as the square root of Simpson's diversity index across productive rearrangements. TCRdb took over this immuneACCESS table, retaining in-frame rearrangements with V and J assigned. Such tables are incomplete; in checked studies, under half of the missing clones stem from an unresolved V gene, and the remainder is unexplained. V, J and clone size derive from that table, while D and trimming were established from the DNA sequence. This sample holds about 260,000 clones; approximately 87% were observed only once. The top ten clones comprise about 4.5% of the sample.

On this clone: Its antigen specificity is not known. Base qualities were left out, and no much larger clone turns up one base away.

This clonotype was obtained from a man in his sixties who had recovered from COVID-19. The sequenced material came from peripheral blood.

The CDR3 region has the sequence CASSSTKYEQYF. The nucleotide sequence is TGCGCCAGCAGCTCCACAAAGTACGAGCAGTACTTC. The sequence links TRBV5-1 to TRBJ2-7, with the D gene call left open. Spanning cysteine to phenylalanine, the CDR3 consists of 12 amino acids. Solely the CDR3 DNA is kept, with 36 bases framed from the first base. CDR1 and CDR2, per the germline V gene, are SGHRS and YFSETQ. Cut back by 3 bases and 4 bases, the V and J ends lie 8 bases apart. With the portions outside the CDR3 filled from the reference TRBV5-1 and TRBJ2-7 genes, the complete variable region becomes KAGVTQTPRYLIKTRGQQVTLSCSPISGHRSVSWYQQTPGQGLQFLFEYFSETQRNKGNFPGRFSGRQFSNSRSEMNVSTLELGDSALYLCASSSTKYEQYFGPGTRLTVT.